The present entry profiles one TCR beta chain with its context. Its antigen is unidentified. The source of the sample is a study of cytomegalovirus exposure and HLA in healthy donors. Study-level points and caveats: In an earlier analysis, about 87% or about 30%: the productive usage of most TCR beta V segments. Analysis performed later found approximately 17,000 TCR beta sequences associated with HLA alleles at 0.05 false discovery rate. Analyses of presence and absence presupposed an approximately uniform sequencing depth across donors.

The length of the CDR3 is 15 residues. Germline CDR1 is KGHSH and CDR2 is LQKENI. With 2 bases removed from V and 6 bases from J, the gap between germline ends came to 17 bases. Donors showed nominal health when sampled, although they likely had unrecorded immune exposures. The PCR contained 60 Vbeta and 13 Jbeta primers. Profiled with immunoSEQ multiplex PCR; TCRdb holds only in-frame clones, not every one. The repertoire consists of just over 150,000 clones, with approximately 85% occurring once and the leading ten covering approximately 2%. The source is a man younger than 35 in good health and CMV-seropositive. The gene calls are TRBV18 and TRBJ2-7; maybe TRBD1 (6 bases). The sequenced sample was PBMCs. CDR3 sequence (DNA): TGTGCCAGCTCACCATCGATCCAGGGGCTTGTCGAGCAGTACTTC. Amino acid sequence: CASSPSIQGLVEQYF.